This T cell receptor (beta chain) is drawn from a study of T cell responses to AZD1222 COVID-19 vaccine. Study results and limitations: Seropositive AZD1222 recipients at baseline numbered only 5 or 6. Breadth and depth of Spike-specific TCRs rose after two AZD1222 doses. Among spike-specific TCRs, nearly half reportedly target unmutated variant regions. Spike-wide vaccine-associated CD4 TCRs dominated at 160-218 and 743-854.

Note on this clone: The antigen remains undetermined.

Sequenced by immunoSEQ multiplex PCR; TCRdb stores in-frame clones only, minus some. The sample holds some 170,000 clones, about 91% seen once. There are 15 residues in the CDR3. Germline assignment: CDR1 MNHEY and CDR2 SVGEGT. Germline trimming cut 6 bases from V and 3 bases from J; bases unmatched to any gene: 8. The receptor was isolated from an adult in good health. This rearrangement joins TRBV6-2 or TRBV6-3 to TRBJ2-3; 8 bases fit TRBD1. The sequences come from peripheral blood, collected on day 0 of MenACWY control vaccination. DNA of the CDR3: TGTGCCAGCAGCCCCGGACAGGGCCAAACAGATACGCAGTATTTT. Translation: CASSPGQGQTDTQYF.